This T cell receptor beta chain was retrieved from a study of blood T cell repertoires in COVID-19. Study-level background: Some COVID-19 samples were acute and others convalescent; all came from the United States, Italy and Spain. Nucleic acid was either cDNA or gDNA, and it came from T cells, B-cell-depleted T cells, or PBMCs.

In the study's own analysis: How many nucleated cells were present was estimated from reference gene primer amplification. Clones were sequenced by immunoSEQ multiplex PCR, and TCRdb holds only the in-frame ones, with some missing. Clone size and the V and J calls come from that table; the DNA yielded D and trimming. This sample has roughly 240,000 clones, with 75% to 90% found just once. This CDR3 region has 13 residues. Germline lookup yields CDR1 MNHEY and CDR2 SVGAGI. V gave up 0 bases and J gave up 9 bases, with 12 bases separating them. The clonotype originates from a woman aged 25 to 39 who had recovered from COVID-19. The sequencing input was peripheral blood. The chain uses TRBV6-5 and TRBJ2-7; D possibly corresponds to TRBD2 (5 bases). The CDR3 DNA is TGTGCCAGCAGTTACTCCGGGATAGGGCGGCAGTACTTC. Amino acids: CASSYSGIGRQYF.